A single sample is the source of the 27 T cell receptor beta chains below, sequenced in a study of shared clonotypes between healthy human individuals. TCRdb keeps only in-frame clones here, not all; method: immunoSEQ multiplex PCR. The sample yields around 990,000 clones, roughly 80% seen once. Sequencing input: memory CD4+ T cells from PBMCs. The subset was: CD45RA-negative fraction. Every receptor here comes from a young man in good health. Some clones in this sample may be carry-over from other donors' samples.

On this clone itself: An end of the junction does not agree with germline; a read error may underlie this. The chain's CDR3 is CASSLNLADSNF. Written as DNA, the CDR3 is TGTGCCAGCAGCTTAAATCTTGCCGACTCTAACTTC. The gene calls are TRBV11-2 and TRBJ2-7; D not certain. The CDR3 length is 12 residues. CDR1 is SGHAT, CDR2 FQNNGV, per germline.

V gene TRBV27 combines with J gene TRBJ2-7; D unclear. This CDR3 is built from 12 residues. Trimming shortened V by 2 bases and J by 6 bases, and 8 bases separated the two germline ends. CDR1 and CDR2 from the germline V gene are MNHEY and SMNVEV (reference sequence). The CDR3 nucleotides read TGTGCCAGCAGTTTAACCCCGGGCGAGCAGTACTTC. Its protein product is CASSLTPGEQYF.

This chain connects TRBV9 to TRBJ2-5; 14 nucleotides line up with TRBD2. CDR3 length: 17 residues. The V segment lost 0 bases and the J segment 5 bases; nucleotides outside the gene matches: 6. The germline V gene has CDR1 SGDLS and CDR2 YYNGEE. This CDR3 is CASSVEGTSGSVETQYF. As DNA, the CDR3 is TGTGCCAGCAGCGTAGAGGGGACTAGCGGGAGTGTGGAGACCCAGTACTTC. Full variable domain (rest looked up from reference TRBV9 and TRBJ2-5): DSGVTQTPKHLITATGQRVTLRCSPRSGDLSVYWYQQSLDQGLQFLIQYYNGEERAKGNILERFSAQQFPDLHSELNLSSLELGDSALYFCASSVEGTSGSVETQYFGPGTRLLVL.

This rearrangement joins TRBV29-1 to TRBJ2-7; 7 positions match TRBD2. The germline gives CDR1 SQVTM, CDR2 ANQGSEA. The V gene end was trimmed by 7 bases and the J gene end by 4 bases; junction bases not matched to a gene: 4. The CDR3 is 11 amino acids. In DNA, the CDR3 is TGCAGCGCGACTAGCTTTTACGAGCAGTACTTC. Amino acids: CSATSFYEQYF.

V usage is TRBV27 and J usage is TRBJ1-2; 12 positions agree with TRBD1. This CDR3 comprises 15 residues. The J segment lost 7 bases and the V segment lost 6 bases, leaving 9 bases of the junction unmatched. Looked up from germline, CDR1 is MNHEY and CDR2 is SMNVEV (reference sequence). In nucleotides, the CDR3 is TGTGCCAGCAGGCCCTGGGACAGGGGGCGCGGTGGCTACACCTTC. It is translated as CASRPWDRGRGGYTF.

V and J are TRBV5-1 and TRBJ2-5; TRBD1 is a possible D gene (6 bases). The length of the CDR3 is 13 residues. Deletions cut 5 bases from V and 4 bases from J, with 12 bases between. CDR1 and CDR2 from the germline V gene are SGHRS and YFSETQ. Written as DNA, the CDR3 is TGCGCCAGCAGTCCAATAGGGGGAGAGACCCAGTACTTC. Residues: CASSPIGGETQYF. Using reference TRBV5-1 and TRBJ2-5 for the parts outside the CDR3, the full variable domain is KAGVTQTPRYLIKTRGQQVTLSCSPISGHRSVSWYQQTPGQGLQFLFEYFSETQRNKGNFPGRFSGRQFSNSRSEMNVSTLELGDSALYLCASSPIGGETQYFGPGTRLLVL.

This clone was counted once. The chain links TRBV11-2 to TRBJ2-1, with D perhaps TRBD2 (6 bases). This CDR3 has 16 amino acids. The V gene's germline CDR1 is SGHAT and CDR2 FQNNGV. V was clipped by 2 bases and J by 12 bases, with 23 bases between them. CDR3 DNA: TGTGCCAGCAGCTTAAGTAGCGGAAACAACGTCATGAGGCAGTTCTTC. Its translation is CASSLSSGNNVMRQFF.

This clone turned up a few times. The chain couples TRBV29-1 to TRBJ1-1, with TRBD1 as a possible D gene (5 bases). Per germline, CDR1 SQVTM and CDR2 ANQGSEA. The CDR3 runs 15 residues. With 3 bases removed from V and 0 bases from J, the gap between germline ends came to 14 bases. CDR3 loop: CSVDSGWAMNTEAFF. CDR3 DNA sequence: TGCAGCGTTGATTCAGGGTGGGCAATGAACACTGAAGCTTTCTTT.

This chain links TRBV7-2 with TRBJ2-5; 13 bases map to TRBD2. The CDR3 length is 19 residues. Unmatched junction bases numbered 13, after V lost 1 base and J lost 5 bases. Per the germline V gene, CDR1 is SGHTA and CDR2 is FQGNSA. This chain's CDR3 is CASSLGGTSGRASSETQYF. The CDR3 DNA is TGTGCCAGCAGCTTAGGAGGTACTAGCGGGAGGGCCTCGTCGGAGACCCAGTACTTC. The complete variable domain, with remaining parts taken from reference TRBV7-2 and TRBJ2-5, reads GAGVSQSPSNKVTEKGKDVELRCDPISGHTALYWYRQSLGQGLEFLIYFQGNSAPDKSGLPSDRFSAERTGGSVSTLTIQRTQQEDSAVYLCASSLGGTSGRASSETQYFGPGTRLLVL.

There are many counts of this clone. The rearrangement uses TRBV15 and TRBJ1-5, with a tentative D call TRBD1 (6 bases). The CDR3 is 15 residues long. Germline V gene data show CDR1 as LNHNV and CDR2 as YYDKDF (reference sequence). V lost 2 bases to trimming and J lost 0 bases, with 8 bases between them. DNA for the CDR3: TGTGCCACCAGCAGACGGACAGATAGCAATCAGCCCCAGCATTTT. It codes for CATSRRTDSNQPQHF.

Of note for this clone: Distinct nucleotide sequences in the sample also encode this CDR3. The rearrangement joins TRBV7-2 to TRBJ1-1, with D unclear. The V gene lost 1 base and the J gene lost 2 bases, with 8 bases spanning the gap. The length of the CDR3 is 14 residues. CDR1 SGHTA and CDR2 FQGNSA come from the germline V gene. The CDR3 coding sequence is TGTGCCAGCAGCTTAGTTGGCCTAAACACTGAAGCTTTCTTT. It encodes CASSLVGLNTEAFF. Complete variable domain (other parts from reference TRBV7-2 and TRBJ1-1): GAGVSQSPSNKVTEKGKDVELRCDPISGHTALYWYRQSLGQGLEFLIYFQGNSAPDKSGLPSDRFSAERTGGSVSTLTIQRTQQEDSAVYLCASSLVGLNTEAFFGQGTRLTVV.

V usage is TRBV9 and J usage is TRBJ1-2, with a tentative D call TRBD1 (5 bases). This CDR3 has 15 amino acids. Germline loops: CDR1 SGDLS, CDR2 YYNGEE. The V end was cut by 3 bases, the J end by 4 bases, with 16 bases between. DNA for the CDR3: TGTGCCAGCAGCGCCTTGTCGGGGGACGGCTATGGCTACACCTTC. Translation: CASSALSGDGYGYTF.

The rearrangement joins TRBV6-6 to TRBJ1-5, with D possibly being TRBD1 (6 bases). Trimming shortened V by 5 bases and J by 4 bases, and 6 bases separated the two germline ends. Germline values: CDR1 MNHNY, CDR2 SVGAGI (reference sequence). This CDR3 is built from 12 residues. CDR3 bases: TGTGCCAGCAGTACAGGGAATCAGCCCCAGCATTTT. It codes for CASSTGNQPQHF.

V is TRBV6-5 and J is TRBJ1-2; D is possibly TRBD1 (5 bases). The CDR3 loop spans 13 amino acids. CDR1 and CDR2 (germline): MNHEY, SVGAGI. With 5 bases removed from V and 4 bases from J, the gap between germline ends came to 11 bases. CDR3 bases: TGTGCCAGCAGTCGGGGGAGCGCCTATGGCTACACCTTC. Protein sequence: CASSRGSAYGYTF.

The CDR3 protein is CAARSESSYNEQFF. The CDR3 DNA is TGTGCCGCCCGGTCCGAGAGCTCCTACAATGAGCAGTTCTTC. The V gene is TRBV6-5, the J gene TRBJ2-1; D is unresolved. V was clipped by 11 bases and J by 0 bases, with 14 bases between them. The CDR3 spans 14 residues. CDR1 is MNHEY, CDR2 SVGAGI, per germline.

The CDR3 DNA is TGCAGCGTTACCCCACAGGAAGGAAACACCATATATTTT. Amino acid sequence: CSVTPQEGNTIYF. This chain links TRBV29-1 with TRBJ1-3, with a possible D match to TRBD1 (5 bases). The germline V gene encodes CDR1 SQVTM and CDR2 ANQGSEA. This CDR3 is built from 13 residues. V was cut by 5 bases and J by 4 bases, with 12 bases left in between.

The sample holds a few counts of this clone. The identical CDR3 is also encoded by other nucleotide sequences in the sample. V usage is TRBV5-1 and J usage is TRBJ1-2; the match to TRBD1 covers 8 bases. CDR1 and CDR2 (germline): SGHRS, YFSETQ. This CDR3 has 13 residues. The V and J ends lost 4 bases and 4 bases, in that order; junction bases with no gene match: 3. The CDR3 coding sequence is TGCGCCAGCAGCCCGGACAGGGCCTATGGCTACACCTTC. This codes for CASSPDRAYGYTF.

The rearrangement uses TRBV11-2 and TRBJ2-2; D is unclear. The length of the CDR3 is 17 residues. Germline V gene sequence: CDR1 SGHAT, CDR2 FQNNGV. The V gene lost 5 bases and the J gene lost 1 base, with 17 bases spanning the gap. CDR3 sequence: CASSTLRGSRNTGELFF. Here the CDR3 DNA reads TGTGCCAGCAGCACTTTAAGAGGTTCTCGGAACACCGGGGAGCTGTTTTTT.

The gene calls are TRBV19 and TRBJ2-6; D tentatively fits TRBD1 or TRBD2 (5 bases each). Germline loops: CDR1 LNHDA, CDR2 SQIVND (reference sequence). This CDR3 contains 12 residues. Trimming took 6 bases from V and 12 from J, leaving 12 bases between them. The CDR3 sequence: CASRGTEFVLTF. The CDR3 nucleotides read TGTGCCAGTAGGGGGACGGAATTCGTCCTGACTTTC. The variable domain in full, completed from reference TRBV19 and TRBJ2-6, reads DGGITQSPKYLFRKEGQNVTLSCEQNLNHDAMYWYRQDPGQGLRLIYYSQIVNDFQKGDIAEGYSVSREKKESFPLTVTSAQKNPTAFYLCASRGTEFVLTFGAGSRLTVL.

This chain joins TRBV7-8 and TRBJ1-4, with D perhaps matching TRBD1 (6 bases). Per germline, CDR1 SGHVS and CDR2 FQNEAQ. The CDR3 runs to 16 residues. Trimming left V 2 bases short and J 8 bases short, with 18 bases between. In DNA, the CDR3 is TGTGCCAGCAGCTTAACAGGGATGGGTCTTGGGGAAAAACTGTTTTTT. As protein: CASSLTGMGLGEKLFF.

The rearrangement uses TRBV7-2 and TRBJ2-7, with TRBD2 matching over 15 bases. The CDR3 runs 15 residues. The germline gives CDR1 SGHTA, CDR2 FQGNSA. The J segment lost 3 bases and the V segment lost 5 bases, leaving 2 bases of the junction unmatched. The CDR3 DNA is TGTGCCAGCAGCCCGGGACTAGCGGGAGGCTACGAGCAGTACTTC. Translated: CASSPGLAGGYEQYF.

This chain joins TRBV5-6 and TRBJ2-1; 9 nucleotides match TRBD1. This CDR3 region has 15 residues. Germline lookup yields CDR1 SGHDT and CDR2 YYEEEE. V dropped 0 bases and J dropped 9; count of bases not matched to a gene: 7. CDR3 sequence: CASSLVQGALSEQFF. The CDR3 DNA is TGTGCCAGCAGCTTGGTACAGGGGGCGCTCAGTGAGCAGTTCTTC.

The chain joins TRBV5-4 to TRBJ2-1; no clear D gene. The germline V gene has CDR1 SGHNT and CDR2 YYREEE (reference sequence). With 4 bases removed from V and 5 bases from J, the gap between germline ends came to 10 bases. This CDR3 has 13 amino acids. CDR3 protein: CASSGPRDNEQFF. CDR3 DNA: TGTGCCAGCAGCGGGCCCCGGGACAATGAGCAGTTCTTC.

The genes are TRBV9 and TRBJ1-1; unclear D gene. V was pared by 1 base and J by 1 base, with 5 bases between. This CDR3 contains 13 residues. Germline V gene lookup returns CDR1 SGDLS and CDR2 YYNGEE. Written as DNA, the CDR3 is TGTGCCAGCAGCGTAAATCGGAACACTGAAGCTTTCTTT. Protein: CASSVNRNTEAFF.

The rearrangement joins TRBV7-9 to TRBJ2-3; possible D gene TRBD1, 6 bases. Per germline, CDR1 SEHNR and CDR2 FQNEAQ (reference sequence). The CDR3 runs to 14 residues. Between the trimmed V and J ends, which lost 0 bases and 6 bases, there was a span of 10 bases. The CDR3 nucleotides are TGTGCCAGCAGCTTAGCGGCTAGGGGGGATACGCAGTATTTT. Its translation: CASSLAARGDTQYF.

This clone was recorded once. The chain links TRBV6-1 to TRBJ2-7; D is uncertain. The V and J ends lost 4 bases and 9 bases respectively, with 16 bases between them. Germline V gene data show CDR1 as MNHNS and CDR2 as SASEGT. This CDR3 has 13 residues. In DNA, the CDR3 is TGTGCCAGCAGTGCTGCGGAGCCCCGAGGGCAGTACTTC. Its protein product is CASSAAEPRGQYF.

In this sample, this clone turned up once. The gene calls are TRBV9 and TRBJ2-1; 9 bases fit TRBD2. Germline CDR1 is SGDLS and CDR2 is YYNGEE. The CDR3 runs to 16 residues. The J segment lost 7 bases and the V segment lost 0 bases, leaving 8 bases of the junction unmatched. This chain's CDR3 is CASSVGPSGTSNEQFF. CDR3 sequence (DNA): TGTGCCAGCAGCGTAGGGCCTAGCGGGACCTCAAATGAGCAGTTCTTC. Together with reference TRBV9 and TRBJ2-1, the CDR3 gives the full variable domain: DSGVTQTPKHLITATGQRVTLRCSPRSGDLSVYWYQQSLDQGLQFLIQYYNGEERAKGNILERFSAQQFPDLHSELNLSSLELGDSALYFCASSVGPSGTSNEQFFGPGTRLTVL.